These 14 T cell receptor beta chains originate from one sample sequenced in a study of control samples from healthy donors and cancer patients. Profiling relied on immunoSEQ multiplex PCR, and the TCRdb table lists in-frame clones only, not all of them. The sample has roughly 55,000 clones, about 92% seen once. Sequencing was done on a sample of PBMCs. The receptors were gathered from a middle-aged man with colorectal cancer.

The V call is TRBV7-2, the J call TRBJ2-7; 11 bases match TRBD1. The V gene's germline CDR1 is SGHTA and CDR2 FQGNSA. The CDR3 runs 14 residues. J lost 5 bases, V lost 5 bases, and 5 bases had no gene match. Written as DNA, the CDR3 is TGTGCCAGCAGCGCGGGACAGGGGGTCGACGAGCAGTACTTC. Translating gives CASSAGQGVDEQYF.

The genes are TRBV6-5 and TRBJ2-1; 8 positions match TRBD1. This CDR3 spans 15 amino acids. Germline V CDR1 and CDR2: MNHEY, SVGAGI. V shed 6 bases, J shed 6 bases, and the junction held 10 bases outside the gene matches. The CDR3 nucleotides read TGTGCCAGCAGCCCGGGACAGGCGATTTTCAATGAGCAGTTCTTC. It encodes CASSPGQAIFNEQFF.

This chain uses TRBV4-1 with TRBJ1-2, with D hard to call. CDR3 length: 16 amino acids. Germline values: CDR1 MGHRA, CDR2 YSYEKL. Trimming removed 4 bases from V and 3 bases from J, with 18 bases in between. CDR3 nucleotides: TGCGCCAGCAGCCGGTCCTTGTTAGAAAGACACTATGGCTACACCTTC. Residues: CASSRSLLERHYGYTF.

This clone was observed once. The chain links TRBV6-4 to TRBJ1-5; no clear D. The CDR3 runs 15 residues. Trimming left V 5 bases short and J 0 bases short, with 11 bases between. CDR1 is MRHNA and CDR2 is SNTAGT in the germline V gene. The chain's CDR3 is CASSPRHDSNQPQHF. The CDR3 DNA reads TGTGCCAGCAGTCCCCGACACGATAGCAATCAGCCCCAGCATTTT.

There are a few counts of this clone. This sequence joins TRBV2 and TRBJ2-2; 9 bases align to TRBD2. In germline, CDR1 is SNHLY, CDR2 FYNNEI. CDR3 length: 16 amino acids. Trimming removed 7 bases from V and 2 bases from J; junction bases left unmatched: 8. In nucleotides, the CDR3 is TGTGCCAGCACCGCGGGAGGGAGGATAAACACCGGGGAGCTGTTTTTT. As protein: CASTAGGRINTGELFF. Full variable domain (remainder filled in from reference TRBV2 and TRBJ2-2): EPEVTQTPSHQVTQMGQEVILRCVPISNHLYFYWYRQILGQKVEFLVSFYNNEISEKSEIFDDQFSVERPDGSNFTLKIRSTKLEDSAMYFCASTAGGRINTGELFFGEGSRLTVL.

The CDR3 loop is CASGPNSYEQYF. CDR3 nucleotide sequence: TGTGCTAGTGGCCCGAACTCCTACGAGCAGTACTTC. This chain connects TRBV12-5 to TRBJ2-7; D gene uncertain. The CDR3 sequence is 12 residues long. Germline CDR1 and CDR2: LGHNT and FRNRAP. The V end lost 6 bases, the J end lost 0 bases, and 6 bases lay between the germline ends.

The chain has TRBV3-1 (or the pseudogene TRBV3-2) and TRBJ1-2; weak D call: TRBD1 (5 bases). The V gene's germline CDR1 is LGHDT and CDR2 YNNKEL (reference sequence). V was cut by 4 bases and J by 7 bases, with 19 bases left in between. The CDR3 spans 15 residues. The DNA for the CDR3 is TGTGCCAGCAGCCTTACCGGGACGAACCGGCCTGGCTACACCTTC. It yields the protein CASSLTGTNRPGYTF.

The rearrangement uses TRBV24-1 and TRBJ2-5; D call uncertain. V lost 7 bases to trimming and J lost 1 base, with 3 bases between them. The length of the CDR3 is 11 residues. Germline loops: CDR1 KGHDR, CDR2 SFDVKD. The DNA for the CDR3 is TGTGCCACCAGCTTCCAAGAGACCCAGTACTTC. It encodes CATSFQETQYF.

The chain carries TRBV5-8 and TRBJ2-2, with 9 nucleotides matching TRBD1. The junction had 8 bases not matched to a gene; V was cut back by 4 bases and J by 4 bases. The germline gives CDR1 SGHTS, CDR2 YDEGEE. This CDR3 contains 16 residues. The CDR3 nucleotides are TGTGCCAGCAGCCCCGGACAGGGGATTTCCACCGGGGAGCTGTTTTTT. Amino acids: CASSPGQGISTGELFF.

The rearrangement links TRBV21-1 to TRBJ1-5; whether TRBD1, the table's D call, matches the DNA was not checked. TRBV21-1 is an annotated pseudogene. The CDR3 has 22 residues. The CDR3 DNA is TGTGCCAGCAACTCGGACAGGGGTCCACTTCCCGTCCGAATGGGGGGCAATCAGCCCCAGCATTTT. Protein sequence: CASNSDRGPLPVRMGGNQPQHF.

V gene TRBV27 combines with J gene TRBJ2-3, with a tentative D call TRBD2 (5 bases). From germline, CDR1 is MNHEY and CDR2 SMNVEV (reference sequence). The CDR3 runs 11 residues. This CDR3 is CTGKCTDTQYF. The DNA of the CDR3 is TGTACGGGGAAGTGCACAGATACGCAGTATTTT.

CDR3 DNA sequence: TGTGCCACCAGCAGAGACCGACAGGGAGGCACTGAAGCTTTCTTT. Residues: CATSRDRQGGTEAFF. V and J are TRBV15 and TRBJ1-1; TRBD1 matches at 7 bases. CDR1 is LNHNV and CDR2 is YYDKDF in the germline V gene (reference sequence). The CDR3 spans 15 residues. After removal of 0 bases from V and 4 bases from J, the junction contained 5 bases not matched to a gene.

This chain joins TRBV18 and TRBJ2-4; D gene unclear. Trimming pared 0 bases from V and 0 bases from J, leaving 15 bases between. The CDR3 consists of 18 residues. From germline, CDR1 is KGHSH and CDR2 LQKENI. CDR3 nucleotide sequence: TGTGCCAGCTCACCACCGGGGATAGCCCCGATAGCCAAAAACATTCAGTACTTC. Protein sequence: CASSPPGIAPIAKNIQYF. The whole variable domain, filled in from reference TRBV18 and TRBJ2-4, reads NAGVMQNPRHLVRRRGQEARLRCSPMKGHSHVYWYRQLPEEGLKFMVYLQKENIIDESGMPKERFSAEFPKEGPSILRIQQVVRGDSAAYFCASSPPGIAPIAKNIQYFGAGTRLSVL.

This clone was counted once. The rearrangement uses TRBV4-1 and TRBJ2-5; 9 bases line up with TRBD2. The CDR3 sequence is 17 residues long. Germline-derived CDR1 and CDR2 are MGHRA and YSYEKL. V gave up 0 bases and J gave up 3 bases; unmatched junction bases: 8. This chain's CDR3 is CASSQDLPAGGEETQYF. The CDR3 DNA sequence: TGCGCCAGCAGCCAAGATTTGCCAGCGGGGGGAGAAGAGACCCAGTACTTC.